Presented here are 22 T cell receptor beta chains from one specimen sequenced in a study of STAT5B mutations in CD4+ large granular lymphocyte leukemia. The protocol was immunoSEQ multiplex PCR, while the TCRdb copy is restricted to in-frame clones and leaves out a portion. The table has 45,000 to 50,000 clones, 84% seen once. The specimen sequenced was CD4+ T cells from blood buffy coats. The receptor set was obtained from a human donor in good health.

The chain links TRBV29-1 to TRBJ1-2, with TRBD1 identical over 8 bases. The CDR3 sequence is 12 residues long. V shed 4 bases, J shed 7 bases, and the junction held 5 bases outside the gene matches. CDR1 is SQVTM and CDR2 is ANQGSEA in the germline V gene. This CDR3 is CSVVQGASGYTF. DNA for the CDR3: TGCAGCGTTGTGCAGGGGGCAAGTGGCTACACCTTC.

In its sample, this clone was seen a few times. The J gene is TRBJ1-6, the V gene TRBV28; D might be TRBD1 (6 bases). Trimming removed 5 bases from V and 10 bases from J, with 15 bases in between. Germline CDR1 is MDHEN and CDR2 is SYDVKM. CDR3 length: 14 residues. CDR3 residues: CASSPGQGHSPLHF. The CDR3 DNA reads as TGTGCCAGCAGTCCGGGCCAGGGGCACTCACCCCTCCACTTT.

The chain employs TRBV10-1 and TRBJ2-1, with 9 bases that match TRBD2. J was trimmed by 0 bases and V by 5 bases; bases with no gene match: 2. CDR3 length: 15 amino acids. Germline-derived CDR1 and CDR2 are WNHNN and SYGVQD (reference sequence). CDR3 in DNA: TGCGCCAGCAGTCTGACTAGCGGCTCCTACAATGAGCAGTTCTTC. This gives the protein CASSLTSGSYNEQFF.

The CDR3 coding sequence is TGTGCCAGCTCACCAGCAGCGGCCTACGAGCAGTACTTC. It is translated as CASSPAAAYEQYF. The V gene is TRBV18, the J gene TRBJ2-7; weak D call: TRBD2 (5 bases). The V gene's germline CDR1 is KGHSH and CDR2 LQKENI. CDR3 length: 13 residues. V was cut by 2 bases and J by 2 bases, with 7 bases left in between.

CDR3 DNA sequence: TGTGCCAGGCGAGAACAGACGGGACAGGGGAGCAATCAGCCCCAGCATTTT. It is translated as CARREQTGQGSNQPQHF. This chain links TRBV25-1 with TRBJ1-5; 10 nucleotides align to TRBD1. CDR3 size: 17 residues. The V gene's germline CDR1 is MGHDK and CDR2 SYGVNS. Losses at the gene ends were 9 bases for V and 1 base for J; bases not matched to a gene: 12.

The J gene is TRBJ1-1, the V gene TRBV6-5; D not certain. The germline V gene has CDR1 MNHEY and CDR2 SVGAGI. The length of the CDR3 is 13 residues. V lost 6 bases, J lost 5 bases, and 13 bases lay in between. This CDR3 is CASSPWVGTEAFF. CDR3 nucleotides: TGTGCCAGCAGCCCGTGGGTGGGGACTGAAGCTTTCTTT.

This clone was picked up one time. The chain uses TRBV7-9 and TRBJ1-1, with a weak D call TRBD1 (6 bases). Germline CDR1 and CDR2: SEHNR and FQNEAQ (reference sequence). V gave up 3 bases and J gave up 5 bases, with 13 bases separating them. This CDR3 has 14 amino acids. The CDR3 loop is CASSFQGQGTEAFF. The CDR3 coding sequence is TGTGCCAGCAGCTTCCAGGGCCAGGGGACTGAAGCTTTCTTT.

The chain carries TRBV6-1 and TRBJ2-7; 10 bases are shared with TRBD1. CDR3 length: 14 residues. After removal of 6 bases from V and 5 bases from J, the junction contained 7 bases not matched to a gene. Germline lookup yields CDR1 MNHNS and CDR2 SASEGT. The DNA for the CDR3 is TGTGCCAGCAGACCGGGACAGGGGTGGAACGAGCAGTACTTC. Translated, it gives CASRPGQGWNEQYF.

This chain joins TRBV11-3 and TRBJ2-5; 7 positions agree with TRBD2. Germline V gives CDR1 SGHNT, CDR2 YENEEA. With V trimmed by 2 bases and J by 0 bases, 3 bases remained unmatched. The CDR3 runs to 15 residues. The CDR3 sequence is CASSLHGGNQETQYF. In DNA, the CDR3 is TGTGCCAGCAGCTTACACGGGGGGAACCAAGAGACCCAGTACTTC.

The V call is TRBV7-3, the J call TRBJ2-2, with D unresolved. The germline V and J ends were trimmed by 5 bases and 6 bases, with 7 bases remaining between them. CDR1 is SGHTA and CDR2 is FQGTGA in the germline V gene. The CDR3 spans 12 residues. The CDR3 here is CASSTHPGELFF. In DNA, the CDR3 is TGTGCCAGCAGCACCCACCCCGGGGAGCTGTTTTTT.

The V call is TRBV18, the J call TRBJ2-2; D gene uncertain. The germline V and J ends were trimmed by 0 bases and 0 bases, with 11 bases remaining between them. The germline V gene has CDR1 KGHSH and CDR2 LQKENI. The length of the CDR3 is 17 residues. The CDR3, as DNA: TGTGCCAGCTCACCACCGGACGGACCCTCGAACACCGGGGAGCTGTTTTTT. Translating it yields CASSPPDGPSNTGELFF.

The chain uses TRBV5-4 and TRBJ2-3; 9 bases line up with TRBD2. The junction had 7 bases not matched to a gene; V was cut back by 5 bases and J by 0 bases. This CDR3 contains 16 residues. The germline gives CDR1 SGHNT, CDR2 YYREEE (reference sequence). CDR3 residues: CASSGGGAGSTDTQYF. For the CDR3, the DNA is TGTGCCAGCAGTGGCGGGGGGGCAGGGAGCACAGATACGCAGTATTTT.

The chain links TRBV14 to TRBJ2-7, with D perhaps TRBD1 (6 bases). Trimming shortened V by 3 bases and J by 0 bases, and 12 bases separated the two germline ends. The CDR3 consists of 15 residues. Germline CDR1 and CDR2: SGHDN and FVKESK. The CDR3 DNA follows: TGTGCCAGCAGCCATCTAGGACAGCTCTCCTACGAGCAGTACTTC. Translating gives CASSHLGQLSYEQYF.

The J gene is TRBJ2-5, the V gene TRBV30, with TRBD2 matching over 9 bases. This CDR3 has 15 residues. Germline V gene data show CDR1 as GTSNPN and CDR2 as SVGIG (reference sequence). V was pared by 1 base and J by 2 bases, with 5 bases of the junction left unmatched. CDR3 DNA: TGTGCCTGGAGTGGTCTAGCGGGGAATCAAGAGACCCAGTACTTC. It codes for CAWSGLAGNQETQYF.

This clone was seen more than once but under ten times. V is TRBV6-5 and J is TRBJ2-7, with a tentative D call TRBD2 (6 bases). In germline, CDR1 is MNHEY, CDR2 SVGAGI. The V and J ends lost 7 bases and 6 bases respectively, with 19 bases between them. The CDR3 length is 14 residues. The CDR3 loop is CASNQGLRPGEQYF. The CDR3 DNA reads as TGTGCCAGCAATCAGGGACTCCGGCCAGGCGAGCAGTACTTC.

This clone was seen only a few times. At one boundary the junction diverges from the germline segment, which might be a read error. This sequence joins TRBV5-8 and TRBJ1-2; tentatively, D is TRBD1 (5 bases). There are 11 residues in the CDR3. Germline assignment: CDR1 SGHTS and CDR2 YDEGEE. The CDR3 bases are TGTGCCAGCAGCTGGACACCCCAAGCGGCCTTC. Its translation is CASSWTPQAAF.

This sequence joins TRBV4-1 and TRBJ2-3; a possible D gene is TRBD1 (5 bases). The CDR3 consists of 17 residues. V was trimmed by 3 bases and J by 5 bases, leaving 21 bases between them. The germline V gene encodes CDR1 MGHRA and CDR2 YSYEKL. Written as DNA, the CDR3 is TGCGCCAGCAGCCATTTAGCCCCCGAAAGACAGAAAGATACGCAGTATTTT. Translation gives CASSHLAPERQKDTQYF.

V and J are TRBV28 and TRBJ1-1, with D tentatively TRBD1 (5 bases). Germline lookup yields CDR1 MDHEN and CDR2 SYDVKM. The CDR3 is 13 residues long. Deletions cut 5 bases from V and 5 bases from J, with 12 bases between. The CDR3 bases are TGTGCCAGCAGTCCCGGGGGAAAGACTGAAGCTTTCTTT. Translating gives CASSPGGKTEAFF.

V gene TRBV7-6 combines with J gene TRBJ2-1; the match to TRBD2 covers 14 bases. The V gene's germline CDR1 is SGHVS and CDR2 FNYEAQ. CDR3 size: 16 residues. V gave up 5 bases and J gave up 8 bases; unmatched junction bases: 8. The CDR3 DNA is TGTGCCAGCAGCCCCCCGGGACTAGCGGGGGTCCATGAGCAGTTCTTC. Translation gives CASSPPGLAGVHEQFF.

The V gene is TRBV14, the J gene TRBJ2-7, with TRBD2 identical over 16 bases. CDR3 length equals 16 residues. The ends lost 3 bases at V and 1 base at J; junction bases unmatched: 0. The germline gives CDR1 SGHDN, CDR2 FVKESK. CDR3 bases: TGTGCCAGCAGCCAGGGACTAGCGGGAGGGTCCTACGAGCAGTACTTC. Protein sequence: CASSQGLAGGSYEQYF.

This chain uses TRBV18 with TRBJ2-3; no firm D call. V was clipped by 2 bases and J by 6 bases, with 6 bases between them. The CDR3 extends over 12 amino acids. CDR1 is KGHSH, CDR2 LQKENI, per germline. The CDR3 protein is CASSPTPDTQYF. The CDR3, as DNA: TGTGCCAGCTCACCAACACCCGATACGCAGTATTTT.

The chain has TRBV27 and TRBJ2-1, with D possibly matching TRBD2 (5 bases). The CDR3 contains 14 residues. Germline lookup yields CDR1 MNHEY and CDR2 SMNVEV (reference sequence). The V end lost 3 bases, the J end lost 8 bases, and 14 bases lay between the germline ends. CDR3 sequence reads: CASSFLRGRDEQFF. CDR3 bases: TGTGCCAGCAGTTTCCTCCGAGGGCGGGATGAGCAGTTCTTC.